This T cell receptor beta chain comes out of a study of blood T cell repertoires in COVID-19. Study in general: Both acute and convalescent COVID-19 samples were obtained from the United States, Italy and Spain. Sources were T cells, B-cell-depleted T cells, or PBMCs; the material itself was cDNA or gDNA.

From germline, CDR1 is LGHDT and CDR2 YNNKEL (reference sequence). This CDR3 spans 14 amino acids. V was cut by 4 bases and J by 6 bases, with 12 bases left in between. How the authors handled the data: The authors estimated nucleated cell counts from reference gene primer amplification. Libraries were prepared by immunoSEQ multiplex PCR; TCRdb keeps only in-frame clonotypes and omits some of them. Clonal size and the V and J genes are those of that table, whereas D and trimming came from the DNA. The profile covers around 200,000 clones, with around three quarters appearing a single time and 5.5% taken by the ten largest.

The source material was peripheral blood. The V call is TRBV3-1 (or the pseudogene TRBV3-2), the J call TRBJ2-2; D might be TRBD1 (6 bases). This clonotype originated in a woman in her 70s with acute or convalescent COVID-19. The CDR3 spells CASSLEGGAGELFF. DNA for the CDR3: TGTGCCAGCAGCCTAGAAGGGGGAGCCGGGGAGCTGTTTTTT.